This TCR beta chain derives from a study of blood T cell repertoires in COVID-19. Germline CDR1 and CDR2: PRHDT and FYEKMQ (reference sequence). The length of the CDR3 is 13 residues. The trim removed 5 bases at V and 3 bases at J, leaving 2 bases unmatched. The data were produced by immunoSEQ multiplex PCR, yet TCRdb's version contains in-frame clones alone and is incomplete. The sample carries 200,000 to 300,000 clones, 92% recorded once. The chain links TRBV13 to TRBJ2-7, with 9 nucleotides matching TRBD1. The source is a man younger than 45 with COVID-19, enrolled during active disease. The sequenced sample consisted of peripheral blood. CDR3 in amino acids: CASSEDRGYEQYF. In DNA, the CDR3 is TGTGCCAGCAGCGAGGACAGGGGCTACGAGCAGTACTTC.